The T cell receptor beta chain under discussion was sequenced for a study of cytomegalovirus exposure and HLA in healthy donors. Whole-study context: Later, an analysis reported that the 130 or so validation repertoires had used the same platform as the roughly 720 first-cohort repertoires.

Study-wide findings and caveats: The study put 150 or so TCR beta chains on its list as cytomegalovirus-associated. It was reportedly the case that the classifier diagnosed cytomegalovirus status with high specificity and sensitivity.

In its sample, this clone was seen once. Its target is not known. Germline values: CDR1 SGHNT, CDR2 YYREEE (reference sequence). Trimming took 2 bases from V and 2 from J; bases not matched to a gene: 1. This CDR3 has 14 residues. Libraries were prepared by immunoSEQ multiplex PCR; TCRdb keeps only in-frame clonotypes and omits some of them. The sample records over 200,000 clones, roughly 88% being singletons. The sequencing sample was made of PBMCs. The clonotype comes from a young woman in good health and CMV-seronegative. The chain employs TRBV5-4 and TRBJ1-1; 9 bases fit TRBD1. CDR3 nucleotides: TGTGCCAGCAGCTTTACAGGGGGCAACACTGAAGCTTTCTTT. This codes for CASSFTGGNTEAFF.